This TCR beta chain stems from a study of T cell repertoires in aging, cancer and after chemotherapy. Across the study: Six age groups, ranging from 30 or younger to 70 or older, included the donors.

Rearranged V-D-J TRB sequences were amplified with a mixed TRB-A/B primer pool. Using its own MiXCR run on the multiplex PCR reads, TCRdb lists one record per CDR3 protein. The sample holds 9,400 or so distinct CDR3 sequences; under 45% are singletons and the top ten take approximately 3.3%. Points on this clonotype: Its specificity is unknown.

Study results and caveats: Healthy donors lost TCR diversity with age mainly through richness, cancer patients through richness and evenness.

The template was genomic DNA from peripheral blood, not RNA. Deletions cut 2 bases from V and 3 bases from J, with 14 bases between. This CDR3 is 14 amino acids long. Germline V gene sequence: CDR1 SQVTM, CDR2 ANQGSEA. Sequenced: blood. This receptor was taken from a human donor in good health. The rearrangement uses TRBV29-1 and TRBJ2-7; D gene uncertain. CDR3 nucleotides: TGCAGCGTTGAAAGGCGGCTAATGTACTACGAGCAGTACTTC. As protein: CSVERRLMYYEQYF.